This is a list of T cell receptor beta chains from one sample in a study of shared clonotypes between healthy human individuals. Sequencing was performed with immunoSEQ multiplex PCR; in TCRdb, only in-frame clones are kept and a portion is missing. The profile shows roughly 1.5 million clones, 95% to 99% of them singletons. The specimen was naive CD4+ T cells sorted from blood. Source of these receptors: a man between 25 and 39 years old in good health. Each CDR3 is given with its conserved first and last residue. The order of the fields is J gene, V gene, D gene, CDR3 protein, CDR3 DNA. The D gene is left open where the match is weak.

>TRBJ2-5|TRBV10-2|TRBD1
CASSESGQGTRGETQYF
TGCGCCAGCAGTGAGTCGGGACAGGGGACGAGGGGCGAGACCCAGTACTTC
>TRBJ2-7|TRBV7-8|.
CASTVGQNYEQYF
TGTGCCAGCACCGTCGGACAGAACTACGAGCAGTACTTC
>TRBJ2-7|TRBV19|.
CASSRGRSPEQYF
TGTGCCAGTAGTCGAGGGCGATCCCCCGAGCAGTACTTC
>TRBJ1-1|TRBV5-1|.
CASSLPGTRAFF
TGCGCCAGCAGCTTGCCGGGCACGCGGGCTTTCTTT
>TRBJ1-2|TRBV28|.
CASSSPSLAESGYTF
TGTGCCAGCAGCTCCCCTAGTTTGGCCGAATCGGGCTACACCTTC
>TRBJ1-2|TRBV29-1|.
CSAGAQIYGYTF
TGCAGCGCCGGAGCGCAAATCTATGGCTACACCTTC
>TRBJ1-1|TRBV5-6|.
CASSLSGRMNTEAFF
TGTGCCAGCAGCTTATCCGGGAGGATGAACACTGAAGCTTTCTTT
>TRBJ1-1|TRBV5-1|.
CASSLDGGTEAFF
TGCGCCAGCAGCTTAGACGGGGGCACTGAAGCTTTCTTT
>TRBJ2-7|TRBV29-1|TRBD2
CSVVTSGSSYEQYF
TGCAGCGTGGTCACTAGCGGAAGCTCCTACGAGCAGTACTTC
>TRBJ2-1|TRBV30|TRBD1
CAWSPWTGLREAEFF
TGTGCCTGGAGTCCATGGACAGGGCTTAGGGAAGCGGAGTTCTTC